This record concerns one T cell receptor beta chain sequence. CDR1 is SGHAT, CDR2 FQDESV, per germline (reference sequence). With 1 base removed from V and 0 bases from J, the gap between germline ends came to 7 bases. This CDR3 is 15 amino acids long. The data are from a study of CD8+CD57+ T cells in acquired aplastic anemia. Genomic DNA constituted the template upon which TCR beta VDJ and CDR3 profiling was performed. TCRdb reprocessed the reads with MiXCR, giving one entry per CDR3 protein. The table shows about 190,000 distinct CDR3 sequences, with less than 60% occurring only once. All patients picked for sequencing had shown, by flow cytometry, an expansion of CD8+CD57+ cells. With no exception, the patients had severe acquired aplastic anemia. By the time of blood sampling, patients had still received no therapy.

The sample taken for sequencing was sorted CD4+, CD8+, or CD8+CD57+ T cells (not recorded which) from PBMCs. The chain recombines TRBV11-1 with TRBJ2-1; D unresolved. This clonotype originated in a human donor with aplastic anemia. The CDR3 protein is CASSLEASSYNEQFF. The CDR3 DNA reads TGTGCCAGCAGCTTAGAGGCAAGCTCCTACAATGAGCAGTTCTTC.